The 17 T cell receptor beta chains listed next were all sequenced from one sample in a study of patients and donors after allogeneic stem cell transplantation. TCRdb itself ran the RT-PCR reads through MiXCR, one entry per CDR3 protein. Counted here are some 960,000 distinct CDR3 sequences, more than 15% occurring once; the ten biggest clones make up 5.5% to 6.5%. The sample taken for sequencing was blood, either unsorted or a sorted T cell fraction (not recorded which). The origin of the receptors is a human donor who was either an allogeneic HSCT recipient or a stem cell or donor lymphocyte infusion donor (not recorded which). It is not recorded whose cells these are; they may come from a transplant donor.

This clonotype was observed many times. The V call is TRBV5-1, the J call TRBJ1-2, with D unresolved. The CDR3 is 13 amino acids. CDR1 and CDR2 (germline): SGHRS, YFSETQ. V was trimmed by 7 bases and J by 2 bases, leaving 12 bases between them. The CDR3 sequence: CASGKTENYGYTF. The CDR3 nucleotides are TGCGCCAGCGGAAAGACGGAAAACTATGGCTACACCTTC.

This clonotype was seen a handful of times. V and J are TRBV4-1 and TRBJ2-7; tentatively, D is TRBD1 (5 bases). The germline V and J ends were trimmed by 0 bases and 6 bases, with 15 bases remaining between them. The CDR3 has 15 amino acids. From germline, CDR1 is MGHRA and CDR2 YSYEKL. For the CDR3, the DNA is TGCGCCAGCAGCCAAGAGGAAAGGGCTAGGGGCGAGCAGTACTTC. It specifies CASSQEERARGEQYF.

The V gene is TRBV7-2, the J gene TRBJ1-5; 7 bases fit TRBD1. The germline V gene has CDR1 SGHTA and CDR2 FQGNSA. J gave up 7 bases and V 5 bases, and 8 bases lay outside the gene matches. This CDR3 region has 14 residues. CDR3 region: CASSGDRVGQPQHF. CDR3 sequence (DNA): TGTGCCAGCAGCGGAGACAGGGTGGGACAGCCCCAGCATTTT.

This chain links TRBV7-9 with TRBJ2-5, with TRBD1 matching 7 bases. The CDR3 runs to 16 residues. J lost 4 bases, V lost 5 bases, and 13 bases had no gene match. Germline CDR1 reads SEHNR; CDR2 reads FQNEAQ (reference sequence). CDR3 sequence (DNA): TGTGCCAGCAGCCCGCGTGGCAGGGGGAATTCAGAGACCCAGTACTTC. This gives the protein CASSPRGRGNSETQYF.

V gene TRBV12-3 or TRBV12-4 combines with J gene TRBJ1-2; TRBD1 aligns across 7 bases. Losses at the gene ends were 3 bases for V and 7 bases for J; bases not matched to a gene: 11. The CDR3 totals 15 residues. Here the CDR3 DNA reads TGTGCCAGCAGTTTGGAAAGGGGGCATACCAGTGGCTACACCTTC. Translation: CASSLERGHTSGYTF.

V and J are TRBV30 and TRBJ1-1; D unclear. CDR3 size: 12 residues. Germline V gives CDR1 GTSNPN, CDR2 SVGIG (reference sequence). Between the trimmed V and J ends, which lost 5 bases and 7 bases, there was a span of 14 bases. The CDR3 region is CAWVETWGEAFF. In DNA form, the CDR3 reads TGTGCCTGGGTTGAAACTTGGGGTGAAGCTTTCTTT.

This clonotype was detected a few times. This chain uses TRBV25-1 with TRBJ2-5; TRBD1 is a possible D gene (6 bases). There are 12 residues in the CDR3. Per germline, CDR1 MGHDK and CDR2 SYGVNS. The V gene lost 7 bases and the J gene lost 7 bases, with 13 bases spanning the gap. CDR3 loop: CASTTGLWTQYF. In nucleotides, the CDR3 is TGTGCCAGCACCACAGGGCTGTGGACCCAGTACTTC.

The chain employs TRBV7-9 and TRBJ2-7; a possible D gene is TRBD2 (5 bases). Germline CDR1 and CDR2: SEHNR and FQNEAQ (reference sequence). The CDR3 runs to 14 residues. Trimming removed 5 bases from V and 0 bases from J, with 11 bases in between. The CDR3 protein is CASSPYGVSYEQYF. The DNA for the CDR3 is TGTGCCAGCAGCCCATACGGGGTCTCCTACGAGCAGTACTTC.

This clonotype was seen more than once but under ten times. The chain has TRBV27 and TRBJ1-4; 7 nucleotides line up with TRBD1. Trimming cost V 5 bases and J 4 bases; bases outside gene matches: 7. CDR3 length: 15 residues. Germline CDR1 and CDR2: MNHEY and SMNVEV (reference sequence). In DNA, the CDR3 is TGTGCCAGCAGTGGGACAGCACTTGATAATGAAAAACTGTTTTTT. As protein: CASSGTALDNEKLFF. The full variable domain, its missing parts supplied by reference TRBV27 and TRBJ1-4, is EAQVTQNPRYLITVTGKKLTVTCSQNMNHEYMSWYRQDPGLGLRQIYYSMNVEVTDKGDVPEGYKVSRKEKRNFPLILESPSPNQTSLYFCASSGTALDNEKLFFGSGTQLSVL.

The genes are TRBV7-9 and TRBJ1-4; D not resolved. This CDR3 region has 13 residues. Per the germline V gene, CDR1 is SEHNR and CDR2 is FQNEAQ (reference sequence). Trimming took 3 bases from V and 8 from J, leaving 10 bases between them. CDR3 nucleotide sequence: TGTGCCAGCAGCTTTGGCGAGAGGGAAAAACTGTTTTTT. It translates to CASSFGEREKLFF. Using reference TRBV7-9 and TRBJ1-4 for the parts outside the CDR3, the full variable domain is DTGVSQNPRHKITKRGQNVTFRCDPISEHNRLYWYRQTLGQGPEFLTYFQNEAQLEKSRLLSDRFSAERPKGSFSTLEIQRTEQGDSAMYLCASSFGEREKLFFGSGTQLSVL.

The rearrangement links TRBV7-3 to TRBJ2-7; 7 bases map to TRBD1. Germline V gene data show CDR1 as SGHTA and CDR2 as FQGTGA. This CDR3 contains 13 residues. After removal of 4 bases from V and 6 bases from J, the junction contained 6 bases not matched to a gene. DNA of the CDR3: TGTGCCAGCAGCTCCAGACAGGGTTTCGAGCAGTACTTC. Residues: CASSSRQGFEQYF. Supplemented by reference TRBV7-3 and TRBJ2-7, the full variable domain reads GAGVSQTPSNKVTEKGKYVELRCDPISGHTALYWYRQSLGQGPEFLIYFQGTGAADDSGLPNDRFFAVRPEGSVSTLKIQRTERGDSAVYLCASSSRQGFEQYFGPGTRLTVT.

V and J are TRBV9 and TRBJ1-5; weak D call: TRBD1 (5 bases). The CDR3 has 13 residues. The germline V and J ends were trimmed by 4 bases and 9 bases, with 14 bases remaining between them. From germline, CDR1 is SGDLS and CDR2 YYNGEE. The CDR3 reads CASSPVLRGPQHF. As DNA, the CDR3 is TGTGCCAGCAGCCCCGTGCTAAGGGGGCCCCAGCATTTT.

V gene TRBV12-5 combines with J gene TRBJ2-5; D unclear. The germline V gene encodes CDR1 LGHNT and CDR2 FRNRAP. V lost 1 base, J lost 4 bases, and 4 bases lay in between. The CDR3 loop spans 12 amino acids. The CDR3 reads CASGLEGETQYF. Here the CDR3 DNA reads TGTGCTAGTGGTTTGGAGGGAGAGACCCAGTACTTC.

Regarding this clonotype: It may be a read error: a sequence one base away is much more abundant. The CDR3: CASSSRTESTEAFF. CDR3 bases: TGTGCCAGCAGCAGCCGGACGGAAAGCACTGAAGCTTTCTTT. The V call is TRBV9, the J call TRBJ1-1, with D uncertain. Trimming took 4 bases from V and 4 from J, leaving 14 bases between them. The CDR3 runs to 14 residues. The V gene's germline CDR1 is SGDLS and CDR2 YYNGEE.

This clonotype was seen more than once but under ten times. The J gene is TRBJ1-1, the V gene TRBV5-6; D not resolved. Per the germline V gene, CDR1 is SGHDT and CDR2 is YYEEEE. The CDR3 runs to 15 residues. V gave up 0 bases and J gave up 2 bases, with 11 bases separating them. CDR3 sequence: CASSLVPNYNTEAFF. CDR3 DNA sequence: TGTGCCAGCAGCTTGGTGCCGAACTACAACACTGAAGCTTTCTTT.

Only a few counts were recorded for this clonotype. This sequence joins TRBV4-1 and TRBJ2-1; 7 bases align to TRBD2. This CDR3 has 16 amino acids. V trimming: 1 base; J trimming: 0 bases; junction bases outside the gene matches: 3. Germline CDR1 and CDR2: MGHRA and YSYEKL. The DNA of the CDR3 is TGCGCCAGCAGCCAAGGGGAGGGGAGCTCCTACAATGAGCAGTTCTTC. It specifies CASSQGEGSSYNEQFF.

CDR3 in amino acids: CASSLAATPAGGYTF. CDR3 coding DNA: TGCGCCAGCAGCTTGGCGGCAACTCCGGCAGGGGGCTACACCTTC. The chain joins TRBV5-1 to TRBJ1-2; tentative D call: TRBD1 (5 bases). CDR1 and CDR2 from the germline V gene are SGHRS and YFSETQ. CDR3 length equals 15 residues. Trimming cost V 0 bases and J 8 bases, with 17 bases left between them.